A single sample gave rise to the 9 T cell receptor beta chains below, sequenced in a study of T cell responses to AZD1222 COVID-19 vaccine. Clones were read by immunoSEQ multiplex PCR, and TCRdb kept only the in-frame ones, dropping some. The sample carries fewer than 150,000 clones, around 83% recorded once. The sample in question was peripheral blood, obtained 28 days after the second AZD1222 dose. These receptors all come from an adult who received the AZD1222 COVID-19 vaccine.

The chain couples TRBV14 to TRBJ2-1, with 13 bases identical to TRBD2. CDR3 length: 16 residues. Germline V gene lookup returns CDR1 SGHDN and CDR2 FVKESK. The J segment lost 4 bases and the V segment lost 6 bases, leaving 6 bases of the junction unmatched. The CDR3 loop is CASRAAGLAGYNEQFF. DNA for the CDR3: TGTGCCAGCAGAGCGGCGGGACTAGCGGGGTACAATGAGCAGTTCTTC.

The chain has TRBV11-2 and TRBJ2-5; the match to TRBD2 covers 9 bases. Unmatched junction bases numbered 8, after V lost 10 bases and J lost 2 bases. From germline, CDR1 is SGHAT and CDR2 FQNNGV. The CDR3 has 14 residues. For the CDR3, the DNA is TGTGCCACCCAGTCACTAGCGGGTCAAGAGACCCAGTACTTC. Protein product: CATQSLAGQETQYF.

This chain uses TRBV2 with TRBJ2-3, with D unresolved. This CDR3 comprises 14 residues. V gave up 11 bases and J gave up 1 base, with 16 bases separating them. The germline V gene encodes CDR1 SNHLY and CDR2 FYNNEI. The CDR3 sequence: CACELGHGTDTQYF. The CDR3, as DNA: TGTGCCTGCGAGCTTGGTCATGGCACAGATACGCAGTATTTT.

This clone appeared a few times. The CDR3: CASSQVGPGNEQFF. CDR3 sequence (DNA): TGTGCCAGCAGCCAAGTTGGCCCAGGGAATGAGCAGTTCTTC. J is TRBJ2-1 and V is TRBV3-1 (or the pseudogene TRBV3-2), with D perhaps TRBD1 (5 bases). The CDR3 extends over 14 amino acids. Germline V CDR1 and CDR2: LGHDT, YNNKEL (reference sequence). V shed 1 base and J shed 7 bases, with 11 bases lying between them.

This chain connects TRBV29-1 to TRBJ1-1; D possibly corresponds to TRBD1 (6 bases). The CDR3 has 13 amino acids. V lost 6 bases to trimming and J lost 6 bases, with 17 bases between them. Germline loops: CDR1 SQVTM, CDR2 ANQGSEA. The CDR3 nucleotides read TGCAGCGTCGAGGGCAGGGGCACGGCTGAAGCTTTCTTT. It codes for CSVEGRGTAEAFF. Variable domain in full (rest from reference TRBV29-1 and TRBJ1-1): SAVISQKPSRDICQRGTSLTIQCQVDSQVTMMFWYRQQPGQSLTLIATANQGSEATYESGFVIDKFPISRPNLTFSTLTVSNMSPEDSSIYLCSVEGRGTAEAFFGQGTRLTVV.

This rearrangement joins TRBV6-5 to TRBJ1-3, with D unclear. The V gene's germline CDR1 is MNHEY and CDR2 SVGAGI. The V end lost 5 bases, the J end lost 2 bases, and 4 bases lay between the germline ends. The CDR3 spans 12 residues. This CDR3 reads CASSNTGNTIYF. In DNA form, the CDR3 reads TGTGCCAGCAGTAACACTGGAAACACCATATATTTT.

The chain carries TRBV5-1 and TRBJ1-6, with D tentatively TRBD1 (5 bases). The CDR3 is 16 amino acids. CDR1 is SGHRS, CDR2 YFSETQ, per germline. Trimming pared 0 bases from V and 10 bases from J, leaving 17 bases between. The CDR3: CASSLEGSPQGSPLHF. CDR3 DNA: TGCGCCAGCAGCTTGGAGGGGTCTCCCCAAGGGTCACCCCTCCACTTT.

This clone appeared a single time. The chain combines TRBV3-1 (or the pseudogene TRBV3-2) with TRBJ2-7, with TRBD2 matching 9 bases. Germline CDR1 is LGHDT and CDR2 is YNNKEL (reference sequence). Trimming at V came to 1 base and at J to 6 bases, leaving 4 bases not matched to a gene. This CDR3 is built from 14 residues. The CDR3 is CASSQVPREGEQYF. The CDR3 DNA reads as TGTGCCAGCAGCCAAGTTCCGCGGGAGGGCGAGCAGTACTTC.

The J gene is TRBJ1-4, the V gene TRBV19; no clear D gene. The CDR3 consists of 17 residues. Trimming took off 5 bases at V and 8 bases at J, with 24 bases between the two ends. CDR1 is LNHDA and CDR2 is SQIVND in the germline V gene (reference sequence). The CDR3 protein is CASSEGSGSGVSEKLFF. In DNA form, the CDR3 reads TGTGCCAGTAGTGAGGGCAGCGGCAGCGGCGTGTCGGAAAAACTGTTTTTT.